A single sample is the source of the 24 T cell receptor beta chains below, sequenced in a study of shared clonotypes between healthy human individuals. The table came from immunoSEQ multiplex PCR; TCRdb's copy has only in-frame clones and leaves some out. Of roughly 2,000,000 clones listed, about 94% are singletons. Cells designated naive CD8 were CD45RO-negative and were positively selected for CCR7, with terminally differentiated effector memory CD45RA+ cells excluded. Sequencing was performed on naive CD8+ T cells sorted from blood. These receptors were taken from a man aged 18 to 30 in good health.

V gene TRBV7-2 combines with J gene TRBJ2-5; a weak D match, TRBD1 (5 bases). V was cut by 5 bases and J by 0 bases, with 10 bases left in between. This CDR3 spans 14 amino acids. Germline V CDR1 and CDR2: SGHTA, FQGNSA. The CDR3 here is CASSRRQYQETQYF. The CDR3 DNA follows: TGTGCCAGCAGCCGCAGACAGTACCAAGAGACCCAGTACTTC.

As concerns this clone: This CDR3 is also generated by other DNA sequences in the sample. The CDR3 loop is CAWSVGAGTDTQYF. In nucleotides, the CDR3 is TGTGCCTGGAGTGTAGGAGCGGGCACAGATACGCAGTATTTT. The rearrangement uses TRBV30 and TRBJ2-3, with TRBD2 as a possible D gene (5 bases). The CDR3 sequence is 14 residues long. V lost 0 bases, J lost 1 base, and 8 bases lay in between. CDR1 and CDR2 (germline): GTSNPN, SVGIG (reference sequence).

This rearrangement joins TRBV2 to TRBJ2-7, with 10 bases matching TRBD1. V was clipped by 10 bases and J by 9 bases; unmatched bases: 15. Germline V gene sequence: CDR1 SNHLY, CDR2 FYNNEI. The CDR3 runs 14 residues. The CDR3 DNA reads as TGTGCCAACTCTCTGGGGACAGGGGAGATATGGCAGTACTTC. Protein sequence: CANSLGTGEIWQYF.

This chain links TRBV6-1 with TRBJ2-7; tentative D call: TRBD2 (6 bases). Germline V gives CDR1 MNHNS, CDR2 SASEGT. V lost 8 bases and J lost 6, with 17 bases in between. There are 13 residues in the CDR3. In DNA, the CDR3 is TGTGCCAGCGGGGTCGTCAGGGACTCCGAGCAGTACTTC. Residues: CASGVVRDSEQYF.

The chain's CDR3 is CASRWDGNTEAFF. CDR3 sequence (DNA): TGTGCCAGCAGATGGGACGGAAACACTGAAGCTTTCTTT. The rearrangement uses TRBV6-1 and TRBJ1-1; possibly TRBD1 for D (5 bases). The germline gives CDR1 MNHNS, CDR2 SASEGT. This CDR3 is 13 amino acids long. Trimming removed 6 bases at V and 2 bases at J, with 10 bases between.

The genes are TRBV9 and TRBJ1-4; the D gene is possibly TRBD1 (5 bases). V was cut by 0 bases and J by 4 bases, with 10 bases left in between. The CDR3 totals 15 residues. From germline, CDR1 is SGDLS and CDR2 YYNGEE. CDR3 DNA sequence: TGTGCCAGCAGCGTAGAGGGGCTCATTAATGAAAAACTGTTTTTT. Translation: CASSVEGLINEKLFF.

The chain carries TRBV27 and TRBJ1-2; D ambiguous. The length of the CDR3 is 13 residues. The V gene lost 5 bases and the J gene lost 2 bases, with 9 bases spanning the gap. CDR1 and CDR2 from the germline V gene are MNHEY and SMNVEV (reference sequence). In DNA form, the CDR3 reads TGTGCCAGCAGTCACGGTCACAACTATGGCTACACCTTC. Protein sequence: CASSHGHNYGYTF.

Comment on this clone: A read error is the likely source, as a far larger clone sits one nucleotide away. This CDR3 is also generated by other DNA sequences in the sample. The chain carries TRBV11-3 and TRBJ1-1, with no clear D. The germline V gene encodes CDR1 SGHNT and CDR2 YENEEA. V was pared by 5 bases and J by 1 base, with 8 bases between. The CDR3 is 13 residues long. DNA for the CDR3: TGTGCCAGCAGCCTAGGAGGGAACACTGAAGCTTTCTTT. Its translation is CASSLGGNTEAFF.

The chain's CDR3 is CASSPLKGANQPQHF. Here the CDR3 DNA reads TGTGCCAGCAGCCCACTAAAAGGGGCTAACCAGCCCCAGCATTTT. The chain has TRBV27 and TRBJ1-5, with D perhaps matching TRBD1 (5 bases). This CDR3 spans 15 amino acids. V lost 6 bases and J 7 bases, leaving 19 bases between the germline ends. Germline V CDR1 and CDR2: MNHEY, SMNVEV (reference sequence).

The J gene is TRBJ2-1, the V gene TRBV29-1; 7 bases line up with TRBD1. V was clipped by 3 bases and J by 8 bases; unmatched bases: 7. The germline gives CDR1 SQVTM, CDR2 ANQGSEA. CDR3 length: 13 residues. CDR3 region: CSVERQGWYEQFF. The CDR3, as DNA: TGCAGCGTTGAGAGACAGGGATGGTATGAGCAGTTCTTC.

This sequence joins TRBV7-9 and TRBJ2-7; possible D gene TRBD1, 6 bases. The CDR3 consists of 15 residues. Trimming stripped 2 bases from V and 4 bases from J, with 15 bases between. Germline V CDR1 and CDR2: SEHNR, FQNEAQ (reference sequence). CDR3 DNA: TGTGCCAGCAGCTTAATGGCAGGACAGCAGTACGAGCAGTACTTC. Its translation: CASSLMAGQQYEQYF.

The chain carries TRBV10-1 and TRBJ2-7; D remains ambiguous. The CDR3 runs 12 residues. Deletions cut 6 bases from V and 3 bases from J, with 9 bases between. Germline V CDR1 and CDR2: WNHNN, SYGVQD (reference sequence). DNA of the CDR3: TGCGCCAGCAGCGCAAACAGCTACGAGCAGTACTTC. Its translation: CASSANSYEQYF.

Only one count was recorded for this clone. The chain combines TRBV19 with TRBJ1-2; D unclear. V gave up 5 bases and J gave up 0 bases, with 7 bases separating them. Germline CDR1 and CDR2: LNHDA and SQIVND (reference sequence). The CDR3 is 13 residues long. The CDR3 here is CASSYGTNYGYTF. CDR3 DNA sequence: TGTGCCAGTAGTTATGGAACTAACTATGGCTACACCTTC.

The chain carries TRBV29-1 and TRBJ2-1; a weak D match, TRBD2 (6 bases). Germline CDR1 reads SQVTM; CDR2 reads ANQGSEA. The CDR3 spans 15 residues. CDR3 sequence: CGTGKTGFSYNEQFF. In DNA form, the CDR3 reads TGCGGGACTGGGAAGACTGGTTTCTCCTACAATGAGCAGTTCTTC.

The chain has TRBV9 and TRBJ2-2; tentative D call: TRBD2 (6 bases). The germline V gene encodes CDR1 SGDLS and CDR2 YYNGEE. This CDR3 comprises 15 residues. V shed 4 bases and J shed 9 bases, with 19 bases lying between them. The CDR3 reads CASSPHAEGGWELFF. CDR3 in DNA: TGTGCCAGCAGCCCTCACGCGGAGGGCGGTTGGGAGCTGTTTTTT.

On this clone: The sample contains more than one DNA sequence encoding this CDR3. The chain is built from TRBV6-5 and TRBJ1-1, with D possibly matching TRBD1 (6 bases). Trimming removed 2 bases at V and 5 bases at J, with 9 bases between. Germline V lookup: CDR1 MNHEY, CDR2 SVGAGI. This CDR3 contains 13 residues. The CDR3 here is CASSYGGRTEAFF. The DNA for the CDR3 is TGTGCCAGCAGTTACGGGGGCAGGACTGAAGCTTTCTTT.

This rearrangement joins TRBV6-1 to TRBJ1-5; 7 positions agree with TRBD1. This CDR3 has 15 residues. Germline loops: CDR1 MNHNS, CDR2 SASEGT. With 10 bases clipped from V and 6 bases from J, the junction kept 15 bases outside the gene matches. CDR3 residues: CATRTGSGYGQPQHF. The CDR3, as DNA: TGTGCCACCAGGACAGGTTCCGGATACGGTCAGCCCCAGCATTTT.

The CDR3, as DNA: TGCGCCAGCAGCCAAGACAAGCGGGGTACTAACGAGCAGTACTTC. Its protein product is CASSQDKRGTNEQYF. This chain joins TRBV4-1 and TRBJ2-7; TRBD2 matches at 7 bases. Germline-derived CDR1 and CDR2 are MGHRA and YSYEKL. The CDR3 length is 15 residues. After removal of 0 bases from V and 5 bases from J, the junction contained 7 bases not matched to a gene.

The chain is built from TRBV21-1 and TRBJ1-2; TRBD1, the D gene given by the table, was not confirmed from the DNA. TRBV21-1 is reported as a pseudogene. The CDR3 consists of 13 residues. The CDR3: CASSKDSRYGYTF. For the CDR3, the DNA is TGTGCCAGCAGCAAAGACAGCCGATATGGCTACACCTTC.

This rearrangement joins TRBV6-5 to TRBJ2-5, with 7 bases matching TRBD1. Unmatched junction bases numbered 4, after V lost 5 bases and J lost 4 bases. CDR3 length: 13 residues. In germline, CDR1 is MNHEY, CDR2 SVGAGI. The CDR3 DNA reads TGTGCCAGCAGTCGGGACAGAGGAGAGACCCAGTACTTC. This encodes CASSRDRGETQYF.

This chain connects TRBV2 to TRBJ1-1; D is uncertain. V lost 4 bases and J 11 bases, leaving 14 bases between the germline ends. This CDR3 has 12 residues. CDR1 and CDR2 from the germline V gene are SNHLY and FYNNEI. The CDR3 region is CASSVMGGDAFF. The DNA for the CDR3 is TGTGCCAGCAGTGTTATGGGAGGTGATGCTTTCTTT.

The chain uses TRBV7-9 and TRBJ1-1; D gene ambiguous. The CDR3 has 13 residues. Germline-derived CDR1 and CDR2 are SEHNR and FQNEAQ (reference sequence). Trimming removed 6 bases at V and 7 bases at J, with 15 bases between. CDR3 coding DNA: TGTGCCAGCAGGGACCGAGACGGAAGTGAAGCTTTCTTT. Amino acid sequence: CASRDRDGSEAFF. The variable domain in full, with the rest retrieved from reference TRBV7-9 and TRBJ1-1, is DTGVSQNPRHKITKRGQNVTFRCDPISEHNRLYWYRQTLGQGPEFLTYFQNEAQLEKSRLLSDRFSAERPKGSFSTLEIQRTEQGDSAMYLCASRDRDGSEAFFGQGTRLTVV.

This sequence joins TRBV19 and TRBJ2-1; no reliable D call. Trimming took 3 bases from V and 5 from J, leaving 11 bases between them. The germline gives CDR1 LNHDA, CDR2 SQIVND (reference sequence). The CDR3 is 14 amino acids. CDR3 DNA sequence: TGTGCCAGTAGTATCTTGGACCCGCACAATGAGCAGTTCTTC. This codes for CASSILDPHNEQFF.

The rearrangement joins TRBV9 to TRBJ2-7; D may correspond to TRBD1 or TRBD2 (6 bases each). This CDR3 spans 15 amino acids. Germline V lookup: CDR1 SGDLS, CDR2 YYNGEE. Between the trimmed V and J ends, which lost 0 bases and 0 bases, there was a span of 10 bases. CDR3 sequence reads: CASSVDGGLSYEQYF. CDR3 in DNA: TGTGCCAGCAGCGTAGACGGGGGCCTCTCCTACGAGCAGTACTTC.